One T cell receptor (beta chain) is described in this entry. Its antigen is still unknown. The sample holds no much larger clone one base away, and base qualities are not on file. A second Seattle source provided samples from volunteer blood donors who had recovered from COVID-19. Each collaborating institution followed its own protocols to collect whole blood in K2EDTA tubes. For TCRbeta analysis, collaborators shipped samples as frozen whole blood, isolated PBMCs, or DNA extracted from either of those sample types. The CDR3, cysteine through phenylalanine, is 14 amino acids long. The retained sequence is limited to the CDR3, 42 bases, with the frame set at the first base. The junction shows trimming of 5 bases on V and 2 bases on J, plus 11 bases between the germline ends. The germline V gene provides CDR1 MNHEY and CDR2 SVGAGI. This entry comes from a study of blood T cell repertoires in COVID-19 (dated by TCRdb to between 2020 and 2021). About the study as a whole: Samples from collaborators originated in the United States, Italy and Spain and spanned both the acute and convalescent phases of COVID-19. The material from the prospective study consisted of cDNA or gDNA derived from T cells, B-cell-depleted T cells, or PBMCs. Subjects who had been exposed to COVID-19, were actively infected with it, or had recovered from it provided the deeply sampled blood TCRbeta repertoires that made up the dataset. The repertoires were made available in a free public database intended to serve as a resource for research on the immune response to SARS-CoV-2. Samples were obtained from the ongoing ImmuneRACE study (first 160 participants) and from 1,000 to 1,500 subjects provided by 6 global collaborators. Nearly every sample came with metadata listing a de-identified subject ID, COVID-19 status, age in years and sex. Where available, HLA class I and class II types were taken from metadata supplied by the sample provider and were not determined by assay-based typing.

TCRbeta CDR3 regions were amplified from genomic DNA by means of the immunoSEQ Assay, a bias-controlled multiplex PCR. Per the original workflow: Nucleated cell counts per sample were estimated from amplification of reference gene primers within the assay. To quantify the absolute abundance of each unique TCRbeta CDR3 rearrangement, sequence reads were collapsed and filtered. Productive Simpson clonality was computed per sample as the square root of Simpson's diversity index over productive rearrangements. Entries here come from immuneACCESS through TCRdb and include only in-frame sequences with V and J called. Some clones fail to appear in such tables; in the studies checked, an unresolved V gene covers under half of the shortfall, and the cause of the remainder is unknown. V and J calls and clone size come straight from that table; D and trimming were deduced from the DNA. The sample has some 120,000 clones on record, almost 85% of them singletons. Under 15% of the sample is held by the ten biggest clonotypes.

The investigation overall reported the following: The amount of clinical and demographic metadata varied by source and participant and was provided uncurated.

This sequence was found in a woman in her twenties or thirties who had recovered from COVID-19. Specimen: peripheral blood. Recombination joined TRBV6-5 with TRBJ2-3; TRBD1 is possibly the D segment (5 matching bases). The nucleotide sequence reads TGTGCCAGCAGTAACACAGGACACACAGATACGCAGTATTTT. This encodes CASSNTGHTDTQYF.